The 3 T cell receptor beta chains listed next were all sequenced from one sample in a study of CD8 T cells in Susac syndrome. It was with random hexamers that 0.5 to 1 ug RNA was reverse transcribed. TCRdb ran MiXCR on the immunoSEQ multiplex PCR reads and lists one entry per CDR3 protein. The sample includes around 190,000 distinct CDR3 sequences, over 85% seen only once; the top ten take 0.1%. Material: CD4+ T cells from PBMCs. The origin of the receptors is a human donor in good health.

This chain's CDR3 is CSVGRENTEAFF. CDR3 nucleotides: TGCAGCGTTGGTCGGGAGAACACTGAAGCTTTCTTT. This rearrangement joins TRBV29-1 to TRBJ1-1; D ambiguous. The CDR3 consists of 12 residues. The germline V gene encodes CDR1 SQVTM and CDR2 ANQGSEA. The ends were cut back, 4 bases at V and 1 base at J, with 7 bases in the middle.

The chain has TRBV9 and TRBJ1-1; D call uncertain. Germline loops: CDR1 SGDLS, CDR2 YYNGEE. This CDR3 contains 13 residues. Deletions cut 0 bases from V and 5 bases from J, with 8 bases between. The DNA for the CDR3 is TGTGCCAGCAGCGTAGGGCCCGAAACTGAAGCTTTCTTT. Amino acids: CASSVGPETEAFF.

This clonotype showed up just a few times. The CDR3 loop is CASSPPLPDTQYF. The CDR3 bases are TGTGCCAGCAGTCCCCCGCTGCCAGATACGCAGTATTTT. The J gene is TRBJ2-3, the V gene TRBV7-9, with D hard to call. V shed 6 bases and J shed 4 bases, with 11 bases lying between them. The germline V gene has CDR1 SEHNR and CDR2 FQNEAQ (reference sequence). This CDR3 contains 13 residues.